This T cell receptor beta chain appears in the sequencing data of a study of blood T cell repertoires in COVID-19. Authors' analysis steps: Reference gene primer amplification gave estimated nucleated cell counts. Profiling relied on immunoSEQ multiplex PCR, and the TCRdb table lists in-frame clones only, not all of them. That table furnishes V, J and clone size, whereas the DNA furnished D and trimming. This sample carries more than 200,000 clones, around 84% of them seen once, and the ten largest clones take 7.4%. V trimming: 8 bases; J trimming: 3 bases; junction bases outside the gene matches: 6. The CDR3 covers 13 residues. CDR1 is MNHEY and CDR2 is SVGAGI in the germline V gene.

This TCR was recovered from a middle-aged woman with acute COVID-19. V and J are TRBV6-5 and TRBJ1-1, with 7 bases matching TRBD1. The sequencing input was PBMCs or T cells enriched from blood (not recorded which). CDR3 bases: TGTGCCAGCCATGGACAGGCAGACACTGAAGCTTTCTTT. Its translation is CASHGQADTEAFF.